The sequence of this T cell receptor (beta chain) was determined in a study of T cell repertoires in cytomegalovirus infection. The wider study: As its CMV epitopes, the study selected recently identified HLA-C-restricted and well-studied HLA-B-restricted targets.

With respect to this clonotype: Its antigen is undetermined.

Regarding the study as a whole: Cumulative frequency (of public TCR beta family members) identified carriers of CMV plus the relevant HLA.

One entry per CDR3 protein results from TCRdb running MiXCR on the reads. The table records approximately 70,000 distinct CDR3 sequences, 20% of them present only once. V was trimmed by 5 bases and J by 3 bases, leaving 10 bases between them. The CDR3 consists of 13 residues. Germline V lookup: CDR1 SGHTA, CDR2 FQGNSA. Sample: CD8+ T cells from cultured PBMCs, taken from culture after CMV antigen stimulation. The TCR sequence derives from a human donor in good health (CMV status not recorded). Some clones in this sample may be carry-over from other donors' samples. The chain has TRBV7-2 and TRBJ2-5, with D possibly TRBD2 on 5 matching bases. DNA of the CDR3: TGTGCCAGCAGCGGGAGACGAAAAGAGACCCAGTACTTC. Encoded protein: CASSGRRKETQYF.